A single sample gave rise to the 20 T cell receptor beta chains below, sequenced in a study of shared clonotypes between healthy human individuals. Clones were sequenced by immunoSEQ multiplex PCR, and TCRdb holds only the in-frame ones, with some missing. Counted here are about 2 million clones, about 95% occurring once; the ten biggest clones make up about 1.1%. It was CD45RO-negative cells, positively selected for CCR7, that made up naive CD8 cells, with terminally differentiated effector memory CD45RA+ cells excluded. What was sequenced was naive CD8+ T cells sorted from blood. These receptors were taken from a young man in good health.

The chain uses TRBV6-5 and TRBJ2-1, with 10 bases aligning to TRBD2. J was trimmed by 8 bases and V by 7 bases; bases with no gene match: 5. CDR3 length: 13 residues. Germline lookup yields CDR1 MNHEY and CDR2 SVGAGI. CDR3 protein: CASTRTSGYEQFF. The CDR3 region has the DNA TGTGCCAGCACCCGGACTAGCGGCTATGAGCAGTTCTTC.

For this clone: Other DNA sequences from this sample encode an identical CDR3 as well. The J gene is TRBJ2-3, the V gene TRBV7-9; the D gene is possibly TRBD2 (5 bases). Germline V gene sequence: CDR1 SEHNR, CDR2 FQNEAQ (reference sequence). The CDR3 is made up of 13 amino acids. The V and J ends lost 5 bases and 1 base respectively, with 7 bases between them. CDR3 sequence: CASSQAGTDTQYF. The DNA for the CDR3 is TGTGCCAGCAGCCAAGCGGGCACAGATACGCAGTATTTT.

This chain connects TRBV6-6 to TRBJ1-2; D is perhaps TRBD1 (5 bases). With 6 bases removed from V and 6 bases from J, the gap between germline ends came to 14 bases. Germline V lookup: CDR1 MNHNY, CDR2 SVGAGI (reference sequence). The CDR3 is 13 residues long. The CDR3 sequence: CASSISGRDGYTF. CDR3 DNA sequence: TGTGCCAGCAGCATTTCAGGGAGAGATGGCTACACCTTC.

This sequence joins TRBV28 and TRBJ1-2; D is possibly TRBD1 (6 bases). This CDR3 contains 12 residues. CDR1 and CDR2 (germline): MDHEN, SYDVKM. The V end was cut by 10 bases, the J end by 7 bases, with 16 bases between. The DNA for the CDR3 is TGTGCCATCACCCCGGGGGGCGGTGGCTACACCTTC. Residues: CAITPGGGGYTF.

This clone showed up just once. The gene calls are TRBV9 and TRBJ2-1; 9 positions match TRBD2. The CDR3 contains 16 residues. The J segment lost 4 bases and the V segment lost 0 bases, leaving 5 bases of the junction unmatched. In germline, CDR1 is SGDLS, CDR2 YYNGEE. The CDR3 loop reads CASSVGTAGGYNEQFF. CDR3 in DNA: TGTGCCAGCAGCGTAGGCACAGCGGGAGGTTACAATGAGCAGTTCTTC.

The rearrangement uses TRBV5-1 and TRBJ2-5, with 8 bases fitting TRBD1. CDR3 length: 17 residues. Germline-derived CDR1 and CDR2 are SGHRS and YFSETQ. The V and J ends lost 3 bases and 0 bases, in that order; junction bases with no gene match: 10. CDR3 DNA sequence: TGCGCCAGCAGCTGGGACAGGCCGTATGAAGACCAAGAGACCCAGTACTTC. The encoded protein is CASSWDRPYEDQETQYF.

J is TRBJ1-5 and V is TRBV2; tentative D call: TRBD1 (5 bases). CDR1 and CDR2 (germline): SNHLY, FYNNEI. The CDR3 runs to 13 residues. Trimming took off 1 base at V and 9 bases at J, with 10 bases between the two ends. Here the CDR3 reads CASSEGEGRPQHF. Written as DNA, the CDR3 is TGTGCCAGCAGTGAAGGGGAGGGACGGCCCCAGCATTTT.

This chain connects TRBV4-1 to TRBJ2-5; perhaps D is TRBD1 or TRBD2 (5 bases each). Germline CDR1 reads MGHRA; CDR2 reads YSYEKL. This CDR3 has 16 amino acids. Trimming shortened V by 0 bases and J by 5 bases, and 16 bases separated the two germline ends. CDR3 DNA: TGCGCCAGCAGCCAAGAGAGGGGCCTAAGTCCCGAGACCCAGTACTTC. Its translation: CASSQERGLSPETQYF.

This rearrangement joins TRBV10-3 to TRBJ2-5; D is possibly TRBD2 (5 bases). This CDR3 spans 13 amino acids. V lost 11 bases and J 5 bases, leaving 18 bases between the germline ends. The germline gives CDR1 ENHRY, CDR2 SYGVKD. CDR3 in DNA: TGTGCCGCCAACTCGGACTTCAGGGAGACCCAGTACTTC. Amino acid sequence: CAANSDFRETQYF.

CDR3 residues: CASSFRGVGNTIYF. In nucleotides, the CDR3 is TGTGCCAGCAGTTTCAGGGGGGTCGGAAACACCATATATTTT. J is TRBJ1-3 and V is TRBV27; 7 nucleotides line up with TRBD1. Trimming removed 3 bases from V and 4 bases from J; junction bases left unmatched: 3. Germline CDR1 MNHEY, CDR2 SMNVEV (reference sequence). This CDR3 region has 14 residues.

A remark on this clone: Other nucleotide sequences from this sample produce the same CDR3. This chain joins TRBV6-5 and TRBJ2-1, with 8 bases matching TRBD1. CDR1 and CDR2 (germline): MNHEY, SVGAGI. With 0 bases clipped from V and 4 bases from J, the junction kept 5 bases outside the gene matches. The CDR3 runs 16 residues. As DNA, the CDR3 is TGTGCCAGCAGTTACTCGACAGGGGAGGTATACAATGAGCAGTTCTTC. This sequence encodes CASSYSTGEVYNEQFF.

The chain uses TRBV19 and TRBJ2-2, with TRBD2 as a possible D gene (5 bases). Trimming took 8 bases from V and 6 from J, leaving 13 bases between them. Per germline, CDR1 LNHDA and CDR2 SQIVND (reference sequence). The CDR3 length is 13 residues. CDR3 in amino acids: CASGGLGAGELFF. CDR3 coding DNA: TGTGCCAGTGGCGGTCTGGGAGCCGGGGAGCTGTTTTTT.

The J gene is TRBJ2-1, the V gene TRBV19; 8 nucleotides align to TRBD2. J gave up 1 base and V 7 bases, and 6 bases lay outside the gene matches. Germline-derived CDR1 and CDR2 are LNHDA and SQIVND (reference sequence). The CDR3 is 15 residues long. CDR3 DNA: TGTGCCAGTACCATCTTAGCGGGGTCCTACAATGAGCAGTTCTTC. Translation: CASTILAGSYNEQFF.

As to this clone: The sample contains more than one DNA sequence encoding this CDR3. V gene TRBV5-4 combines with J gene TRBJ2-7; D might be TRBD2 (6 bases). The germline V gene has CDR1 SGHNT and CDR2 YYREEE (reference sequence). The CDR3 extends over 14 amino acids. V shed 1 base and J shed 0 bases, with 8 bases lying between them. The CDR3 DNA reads TGTGCCAGCAGCTTGTACGGGGGCTCCTACGAGCAGTACTTC. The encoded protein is CASSLYGGSYEQYF. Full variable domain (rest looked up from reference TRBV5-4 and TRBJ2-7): ETGVTQSPTHLIKTRGQQVTLRCSSQSGHNTVSWYQQALGQGPQFIFQYYREEENGRGNFPPRFSGLQFPNYSSELNVNALELDDSALYLCASSLYGGSYEQYFGPGTRLTVT.

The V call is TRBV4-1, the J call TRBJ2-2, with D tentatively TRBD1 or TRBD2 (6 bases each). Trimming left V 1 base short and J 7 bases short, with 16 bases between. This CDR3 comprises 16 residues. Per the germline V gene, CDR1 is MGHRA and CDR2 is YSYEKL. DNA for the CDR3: TGCGCCAGCAGCCAAGTTAGGGGGGCCGGTGGCGGGGAGCTGTTTTTT. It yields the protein CASSQVRGAGGGELFF.

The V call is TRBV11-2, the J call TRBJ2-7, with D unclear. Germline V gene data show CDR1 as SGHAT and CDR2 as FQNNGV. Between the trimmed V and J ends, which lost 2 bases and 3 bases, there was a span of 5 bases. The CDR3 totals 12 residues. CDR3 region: CASSLTDYEQYF. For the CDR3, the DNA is TGTGCCAGCAGCTTAACGGACTACGAGCAGTACTTC.

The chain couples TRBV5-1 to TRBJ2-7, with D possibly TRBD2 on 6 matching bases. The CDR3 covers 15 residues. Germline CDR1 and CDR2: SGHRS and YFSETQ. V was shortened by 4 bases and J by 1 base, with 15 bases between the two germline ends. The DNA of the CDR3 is TGCGCCAGCAGCCCGGGGCCCGCGGGATCCTACGAGCAGTACTTC. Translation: CASSPGPAGSYEQYF. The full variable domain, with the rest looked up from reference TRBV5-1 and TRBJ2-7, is KAGVTQTPRYLIKTRGQQVTLSCSPISGHRSVSWYQQTPGQGLQFLFEYFSETQRNKGNFPGRFSGRQFSNSRSEMNVSTLELGDSALYLCASSPGPAGSYEQYFGPGTRLTVT.

The CDR3 region has the DNA TGTGCCAGCACAGGACCCTCCTACGAGCAGTACTTC. Translation gives CASTGPSYEQYF. The chain recombines TRBV28 with TRBJ2-7; no reliable D call. The germline CDR1 and CDR2 sequences are MDHEN and SYDVKM. This CDR3 region has 12 residues. Trimming took off 7 bases at V and 0 bases at J, with 7 bases between the two ends.

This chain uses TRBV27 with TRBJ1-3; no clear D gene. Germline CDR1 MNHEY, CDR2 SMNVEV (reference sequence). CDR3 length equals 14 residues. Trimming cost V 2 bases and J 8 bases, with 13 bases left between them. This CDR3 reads CASSLGITGHTIYF. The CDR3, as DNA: TGTGCCAGCAGTTTAGGGATTACCGGGCACACCATATATTTT.

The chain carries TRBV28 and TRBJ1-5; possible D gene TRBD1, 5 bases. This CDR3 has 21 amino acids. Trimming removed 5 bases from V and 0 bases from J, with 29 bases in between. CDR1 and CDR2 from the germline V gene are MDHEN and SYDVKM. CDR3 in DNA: TGTGCCAGCAGTCGCCCGCCGCGGGACGGCGCCTCTCTTTATAGCAATCAGCCCCAGCATTTT. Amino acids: CASSRPPRDGASLYSNQPQHF.